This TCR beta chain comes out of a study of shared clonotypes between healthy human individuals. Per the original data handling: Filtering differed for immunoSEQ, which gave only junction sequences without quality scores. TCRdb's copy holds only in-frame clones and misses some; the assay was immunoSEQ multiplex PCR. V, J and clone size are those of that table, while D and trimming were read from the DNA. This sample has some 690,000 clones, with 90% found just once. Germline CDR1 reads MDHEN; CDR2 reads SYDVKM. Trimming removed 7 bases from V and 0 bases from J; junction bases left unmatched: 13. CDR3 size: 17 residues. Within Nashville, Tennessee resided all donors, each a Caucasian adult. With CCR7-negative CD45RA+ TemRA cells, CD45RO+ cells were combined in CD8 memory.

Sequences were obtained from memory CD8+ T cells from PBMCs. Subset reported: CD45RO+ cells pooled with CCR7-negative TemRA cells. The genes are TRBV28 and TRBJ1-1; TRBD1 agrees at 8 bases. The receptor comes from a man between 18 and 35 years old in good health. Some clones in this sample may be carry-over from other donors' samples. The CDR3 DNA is TGTGCCAGCACCCTCCCGGCCAGGGGGCAGATGAACACTGAAGCTTTCTTT. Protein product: CASTLPARGQMNTEAFF.